This T cell receptor (beta chain) was captured by sequencing in a study of T cells after yellow fever vaccination. Study observations and caveats: Researchers noted that a small share of clonotypes showed up in both CD4 and CD8 compartments.

TCRdb ran MiXCR on the 5' RACE reads and lists one entry per CDR3 protein. In the table there are hundreds of thousands of distinct CDR3 sequences, roughly 17% of which are singletons. This clonotype appeared a few times. Its cognate antigen is unknown. The CDR3 runs 12 residues. V lost 5 bases, J lost 3 bases, and 7 bases lay in between. Germline CDR1 SNHLY, CDR2 FYNNEI. The sequence came from a man younger than 35 who received the YFV17D yellow fever vaccine. Sample: PBMCs, taken about 5 days after the first yellow fever vaccination. The J gene is TRBJ1-1, the V gene TRBV2; D is unclear. In DNA form, the CDR3 reads TGTGCCAGCAGTTCAGATGACACTGAAGCTTTCTTT. Its protein product is CASSSDDTEAFF.